These T cell receptor beta chains were read from a single sample in a study of blood T cell repertoires in COVID-19. Only in-frame clones appear in the TCRdb table, and some are missing; sequencing was by immunoSEQ multiplex PCR. The sample includes 300,000 to 400,000 clones, around 90% of them seen just once. The sequenced material came from peripheral blood. The source of these receptors is a man aged 25 to 40 with COVID-19, enrolled during active disease. Each CDR3 is given with its conserved first and last residue. D genes are given only for firm matches. Expanded clones get a size class; other rows say once, few or many, or leave the size out.

D gene: -; J gene: TRBJ2-3; clone size: -; V gene: TRBV7-3; CDR3 DNA: TGTGCCAGCAGCTTAAAGGGCGGGCGAGATACGCAGTATTTT; CDR3 protein: CASSLKGGRDTQYF
D gene: -; J gene: TRBJ1-5; clone size: -; V gene: TRBV19; CDR3 DNA: TGTGCCAGTAGTCGAGAAAATCAGCCCCAGCATTTT; CDR3 protein: CASSRENQPQHF
D gene: TRBD1; J gene: TRBJ2-7; clone size: -; V gene: TRBV9; CDR3 DNA: TGTGCCAGCAGCGTAGCTCCGGGACAGGGCTGGCAGTACTTC; CDR3 protein: CASSVAPGQGWQYF
D gene: TRBD1; J gene: TRBJ1-2; clone size: -; V gene: TRBV27; CDR3 DNA: TGTGCCAGCAGTCACTCCGGGACAGGGCTTTTCCTCTATGGCTACACCTTC; CDR3 protein: CASSHSGTGLFLYGYTF
D gene: -; J gene: TRBJ2-4; clone size: -; V gene: TRBV13; CDR3 DNA: TGTGCCAGCAGCTCCTCCGGAGGGGTGGGTAACATTCAGTACTTC; CDR3 protein: CASSSSGGVGNIQYF
D gene: -; J gene: TRBJ1-3; clone size: -; V gene: TRBV19; CDR3 DNA: TGTGCCAGTAGTATAAACAGGTTTTACTCTGGAAACACCATATATTTT; CDR3 protein: CASSINRFYSGNTIYF
D gene: -; J gene: TRBJ2-5; clone size: -; V gene: TRBV11-2; CDR3 DNA: TGTGCCAGCAGCTTACGGGAGAGGGGAGGAGAGACCCAGTACTTC; CDR3 protein: CASSLRERGGETQYF
D gene: -; J gene: TRBJ1-4; clone size: -; V gene: TRBV15; CDR3 DNA: TGTGCCACCAGCAGAGCGGGGGGAGCAACTAATGAAAAACTGTTTTTT; CDR3 protein: CATSRAGGATNEKLFF
D gene: TRBD1; J gene: TRBJ1-2; clone size: few; V gene: TRBV2; CDR3 DNA: TGTGCCAGCAGTGGACAGGGCGCTAACTATGGCTACACCTTC; CDR3 protein: CASSGQGANYGYTF
D gene: -; J gene: TRBJ1-2; clone size: -; V gene: TRBV18; CDR3 DNA: TGTGCCAGCTCACCCATGGCCGAGACAGCGTATGGCTACACCTTC; CDR3 protein: CASSPMAETAYGYTF
D gene: TRBD1; J gene: TRBJ1-2; clone size: -; V gene: TRBV19; CDR3 DNA: TGTGCCAGTAACCCGCAGGGGGCTTACTATGGCTACACCTTC; CDR3 protein: CASNPQGAYYGYTF
D gene: TRBD2; J gene: TRBJ2-7; clone size: -; V gene: TRBV11-2; CDR3 DNA: TGTGCCAGCAGCTCCGGGACTAGCGGGGTTGAGCAGTACTTC; CDR3 protein: CASSSGTSGVEQYF
D gene: -; J gene: TRBJ2-1; clone size: -; V gene: TRBV24-1; CDR3 DNA: TGTGCCACCAGTGACCTTAACCGAGACAGGTTCCATGCCGATGAGCAGTTCTTC; CDR3 protein: CATSDLNRDRFHADEQFF
D gene: -; J gene: TRBJ1-5; clone size: -; V gene: TRBV19; CDR3 DNA: TGTGCCAGTAGTATCGGGATAACAGGGTTTCAGCCCCAGCATTTT; CDR3 protein: CASSIGITGFQPQHF
D gene: -; J gene: TRBJ1-2; clone size: -; V gene: TRBV4-3; CDR3 DNA: TGCGCCAGCAGCCAAGATGTGGGGGCAGGGACCGACCGCTACACCTTC; CDR3 protein: CASSQDVGAGTDRYTF